This T cell receptor (beta chain) was found in a study of breast tumors, draining lymph nodes, adjacent tissues. The CDR3 loop spans 14 amino acids. The germline V gene encodes CDR1 DFQATT and CDR2 SNEGSKA (reference sequence). The V end lost 0 bases, the J end lost 14 bases, and 20 bases lay between the germline ends. Axillary draining lymph nodes of breast cancer patients supplied the node samples. TCRdb re-analysed the multiplex PCR reads in MiXCR, keeping a single row per CDR3 protein. Found here are 150,000 to 200,000 distinct CDR3 sequences, 30% to 40% of them singletons; the top ten hold about 4.1%.

The receptor's source is a female donor with breast cancer. Some clones in this sample may be carry-over from other donors' samples. The rearrangement joins TRBV20-1 to TRBJ1-5; D gene ambiguous. The sequenced sample was axillary lymph node tissue. CDR3 region: CSAREVLSGVYEHF. For the CDR3, the DNA is TGCAGTGCTAGAGAAGTCCTTAGCGGGGTCTACGAGCATTTT.